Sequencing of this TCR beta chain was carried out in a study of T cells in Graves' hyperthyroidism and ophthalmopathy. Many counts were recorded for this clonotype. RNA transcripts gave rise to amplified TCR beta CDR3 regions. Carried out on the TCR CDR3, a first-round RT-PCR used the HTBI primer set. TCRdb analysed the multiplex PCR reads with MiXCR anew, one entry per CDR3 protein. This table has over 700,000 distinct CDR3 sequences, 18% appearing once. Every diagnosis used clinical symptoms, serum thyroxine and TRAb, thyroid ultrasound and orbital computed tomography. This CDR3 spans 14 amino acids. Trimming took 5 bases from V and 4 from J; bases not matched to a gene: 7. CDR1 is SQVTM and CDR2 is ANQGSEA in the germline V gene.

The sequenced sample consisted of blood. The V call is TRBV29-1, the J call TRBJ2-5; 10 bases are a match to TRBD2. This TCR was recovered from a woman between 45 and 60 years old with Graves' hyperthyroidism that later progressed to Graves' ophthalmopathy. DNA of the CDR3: TGCAGCGTTACTAGCGGGGCACCACGAGAGACCCAGTACTTC. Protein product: CSVTSGAPRETQYF.